The next 4 T cell receptor delta chains were all read from a single sample in a study of gamma-delta chains in newborns, infants, children. TCRdb re-identified clones in the reads via CATT. The table includes several thousand delta-chain clones, more than 30% detected once. The sequencing input was blood. These TCRs come from a child who received the measles vaccine.

Points on this clone: This is likely an artifact of a read error, given a far larger clone one base away. The V gene is TRDV1, the J gene TRDJ3; 12 nucleotides agree with TRDD3. This CDR3 comprises 25 residues. Germline-derived CDR1 and CDR2 are TSWWSYY and QGS. CDR3: CALGERGTLHWGILQSSWDTLQMFF. In DNA, the CDR3 is TGTGCTCTTGGGGAAAGGGGCACCCTACACTGGGGGATACTTCAAAGCTCCTGGGACACCCTACAGATGTTTTTC.

This chain connects TRDV1 to TRDJ1, with D unresolved. The V end lost 0 bases, the J end lost 0 bases, and 17 bases lay between the germline ends. CDR1 and CDR2 (germline): TSWWSYY, QGS. The CDR3 spans 18 residues. CDR3 sequence (DNA): TGTGCTCTTGGGGAACTAACGGGTTTACTGCCCTACACCGATAAACTCATCTTT. It encodes CALGELTGLLPYTDKLIF.

This clone is judged medium-sized. The rearrangement uses TRDV3 and TRDJ1, with D unclear. CDR1 TVYSNPD and CDR2 GDNSRS come from the germline V gene (reference sequence). CDR3 length: 10 amino acids. V was shortened by 4 bases and J by 3 bases, with 6 bases between the two germline ends. The DNA for the CDR3 is TGTGCCTCCCCCCCCGATAAACTCATCTTT. Protein: CASPPDKLIF.

This clone was recorded a few times. In DNA, the CDR3 is TGTGCTCTTGGGGAACTTACCCTGCTACGTAAGGAGCGATACTGGGCCAGGGCAGCACAACTCTTCTTT. Encoded protein: CALGELTLLRKERYWARAAQLFF. J is TRDJ2 and V is TRDV1; D is possibly TRDD3 (6 bases). CDR3 length: 23 amino acids. CDR1 is TSWWSYY and CDR2 is QGS in the germline V gene. V was pared by 0 bases and J by 6 bases, with 35 bases between.